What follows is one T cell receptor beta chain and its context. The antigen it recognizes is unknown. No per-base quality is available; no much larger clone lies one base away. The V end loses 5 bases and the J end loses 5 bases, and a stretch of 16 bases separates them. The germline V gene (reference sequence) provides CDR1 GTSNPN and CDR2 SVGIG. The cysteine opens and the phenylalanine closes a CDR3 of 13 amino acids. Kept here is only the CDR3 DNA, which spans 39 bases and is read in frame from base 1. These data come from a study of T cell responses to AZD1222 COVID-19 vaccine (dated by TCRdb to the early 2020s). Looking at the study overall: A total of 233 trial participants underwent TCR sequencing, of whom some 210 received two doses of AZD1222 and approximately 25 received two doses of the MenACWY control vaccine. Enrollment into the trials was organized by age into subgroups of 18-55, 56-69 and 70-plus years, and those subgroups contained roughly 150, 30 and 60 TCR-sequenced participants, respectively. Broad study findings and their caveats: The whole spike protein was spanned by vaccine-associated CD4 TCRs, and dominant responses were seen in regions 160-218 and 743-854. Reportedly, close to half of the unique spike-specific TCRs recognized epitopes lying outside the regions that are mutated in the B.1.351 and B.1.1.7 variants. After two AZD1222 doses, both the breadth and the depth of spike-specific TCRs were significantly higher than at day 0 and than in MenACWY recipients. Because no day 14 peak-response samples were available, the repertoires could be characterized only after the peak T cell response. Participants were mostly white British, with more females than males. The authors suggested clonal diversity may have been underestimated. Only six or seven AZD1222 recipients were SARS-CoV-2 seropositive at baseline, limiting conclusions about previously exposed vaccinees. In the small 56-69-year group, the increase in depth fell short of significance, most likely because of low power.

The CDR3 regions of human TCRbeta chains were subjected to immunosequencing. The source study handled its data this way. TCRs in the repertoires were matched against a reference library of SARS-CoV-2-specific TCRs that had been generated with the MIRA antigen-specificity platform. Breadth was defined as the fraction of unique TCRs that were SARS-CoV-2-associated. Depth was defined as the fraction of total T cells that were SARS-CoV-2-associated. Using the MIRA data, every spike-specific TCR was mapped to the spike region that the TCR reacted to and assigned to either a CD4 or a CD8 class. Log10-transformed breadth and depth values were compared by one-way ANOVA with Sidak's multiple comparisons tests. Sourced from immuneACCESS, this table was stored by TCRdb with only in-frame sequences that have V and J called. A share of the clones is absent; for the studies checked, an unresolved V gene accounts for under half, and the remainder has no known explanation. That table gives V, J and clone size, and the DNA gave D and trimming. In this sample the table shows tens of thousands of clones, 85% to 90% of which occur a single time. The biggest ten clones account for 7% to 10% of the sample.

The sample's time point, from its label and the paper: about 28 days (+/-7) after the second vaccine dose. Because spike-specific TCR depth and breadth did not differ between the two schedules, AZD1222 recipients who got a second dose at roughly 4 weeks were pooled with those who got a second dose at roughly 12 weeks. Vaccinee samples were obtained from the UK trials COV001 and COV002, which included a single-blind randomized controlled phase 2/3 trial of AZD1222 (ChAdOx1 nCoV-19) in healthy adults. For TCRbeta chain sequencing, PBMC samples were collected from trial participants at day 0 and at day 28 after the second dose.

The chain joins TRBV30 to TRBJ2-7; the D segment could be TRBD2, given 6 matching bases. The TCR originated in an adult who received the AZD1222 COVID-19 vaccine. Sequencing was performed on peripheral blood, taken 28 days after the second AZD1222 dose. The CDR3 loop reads CAWGGTPGHEQYF. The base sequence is TGTGCCTGGGGGGGGACCCCGGGCCACGAGCAGTACTTC. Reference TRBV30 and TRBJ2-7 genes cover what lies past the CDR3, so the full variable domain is SQTIHQWPATLVQPVGSPLSLECTVEGTSNPNLYWYRQAAGRGLQLLFYSVGIGQISSEVPQNLSASRPQDRQFILSSKKLLLSDSGFYLCAWGGTPGHEQYFGPGTRLTVT.